The rows below give T cell receptor beta chains drawn from one sample of a study of neurological immune-mediated disorders. TCRdb recomputed calls from the 5' RACE reads with MiXCR, one row per CDR3 protein. The sample has tens of thousands of distinct CDR3 sequences, roughly a sixth seen once. Sequencing was carried out using PBMCs. The receptors were gathered from a woman aged 40 to 49 in good health. Both conserved end residues are part of each CDR3. Expanded clones are given a class, and other clones once, few, many or no size at all.

TRBJ2-7 | TRBV5-1 | many | CASSPGMSHEQYF
TRBJ2-5 | TRBV28 | many | CASGGALETQYF
TRBJ1-5 | TRBV12-3/TRBV12-4 | many | CASSLDNQPQHF
TRBJ1-5 | TRBV20-1 | many | CSARATTGGGQPQHF
TRBJ2-2 | TRBV6-1 | many | CASSVQGSLANTGELFF
TRBJ2-4 | TRBV12-3/TRBV12-4 | many | CASSFESRNIQYF
TRBJ1-5 | TRBV5-5 | many | CASSFATRGTTSNQPQHF
TRBJ2-2 | TRBV6-1 | - | CASSLRTYPGGELFF
TRBJ2-5 | TRBV3-1 | few | CASSLFPVQETQYF
TRBJ2-5 | TRBV5-1 | many | CASSLVGLQETQYF
TRBJ2-5 | TRBV29-1 | many | CSVHTTDPGTQYF
TRBJ1-1 | TRBV6-5 | many | CASSYDRLNTEAFF
TRBJ2-1 | TRBV6-2/TRBV6-3 | many | CASSYPYNEQFF
TRBJ2-2 | TRBV27 | many | CASSRDPRGVNTGELFF
TRBJ1-2 | TRBV3-1 | many | CASSQGTVYGYTF
TRBJ2-5 | TRBV7-2 | many | CASSLVGLGETQYF
TRBJ2-5 | TRBV28 | many | CASSLAGEFETQYF
TRBJ2-3 | TRBV5-1 | many | CASSSLGVYGQYF
TRBJ1-2 | TRBV28 | many | CASSSGGYGYTF